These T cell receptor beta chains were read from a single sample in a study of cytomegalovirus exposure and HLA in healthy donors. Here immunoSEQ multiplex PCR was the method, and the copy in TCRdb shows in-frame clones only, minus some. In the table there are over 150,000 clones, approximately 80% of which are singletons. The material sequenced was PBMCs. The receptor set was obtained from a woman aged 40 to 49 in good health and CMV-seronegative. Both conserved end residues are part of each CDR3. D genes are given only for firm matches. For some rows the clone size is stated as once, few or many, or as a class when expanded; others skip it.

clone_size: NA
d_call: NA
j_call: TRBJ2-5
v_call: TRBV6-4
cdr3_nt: TGTGCCAGCAGTGAAGTGGCAGGGGAGACCCAGTACTTC
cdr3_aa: CASSEVAGETQYF

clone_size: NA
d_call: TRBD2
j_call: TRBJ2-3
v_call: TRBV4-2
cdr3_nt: TGTGCCAGCAGCCGCCGGACTAGCGGGTCGGGAAACTTCGGCACAGATACGCAGTATTTT
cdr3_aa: CASSRRTSGSGNFGTDTQYF

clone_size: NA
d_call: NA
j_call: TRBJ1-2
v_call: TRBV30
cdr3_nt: TGTGCCTGGATTCAGGGCTCCTATGGCTACACCTTC
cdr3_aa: CAWIQGSYGYTF

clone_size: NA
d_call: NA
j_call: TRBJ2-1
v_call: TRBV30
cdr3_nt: TGTGCCTGGAGTCCCCGAGGGAATGAGCAGTTCTTC
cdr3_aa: CAWSPRGNEQFF

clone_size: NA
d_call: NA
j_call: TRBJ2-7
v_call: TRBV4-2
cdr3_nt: TGTGCCAGCAGCCAAGATGAGGGCATGGGCGAGCAGTACTTC
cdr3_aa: CASSQDEGMGEQYF

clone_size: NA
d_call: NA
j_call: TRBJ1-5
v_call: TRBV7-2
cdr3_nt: TGTGCCAGCAGCACGGGGGGGGACACTTCTTACAATCAGCCCCAGCATTTT
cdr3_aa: CASSTGGDTSYNQPQHF

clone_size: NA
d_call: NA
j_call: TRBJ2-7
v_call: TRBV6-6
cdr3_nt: TGTGCCAGCAGTTACTCGGCAGTACGCTACGAGCAGTACTTC
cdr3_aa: CASSYSAVRYEQYF

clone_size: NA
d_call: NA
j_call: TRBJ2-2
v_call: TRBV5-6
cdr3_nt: TGTGCCAGCAGCTTGTCTTTTCGGGGGTATTCAGGCGGGGAGCTGTTTTTT
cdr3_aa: CASSLSFRGYSGGELFF

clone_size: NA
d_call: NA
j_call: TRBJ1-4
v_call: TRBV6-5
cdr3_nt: TGTGCCAGCAGTTACTGGGACAATGGTGAACTGTTTTTT
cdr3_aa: CASSYWDNGELFF

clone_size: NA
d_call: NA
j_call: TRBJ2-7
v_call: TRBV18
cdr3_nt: TGTGCCAGCTCACCACCAAACAGGGACTCCTACGAGCAGTACTTC
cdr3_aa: CASSPPNRDSYEQYF

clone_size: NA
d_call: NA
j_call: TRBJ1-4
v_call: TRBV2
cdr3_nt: TGTGCCAGCATGGGAGGGTATAATGAAAAACTGTTTTTT
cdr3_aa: CASMGGYNEKLFF

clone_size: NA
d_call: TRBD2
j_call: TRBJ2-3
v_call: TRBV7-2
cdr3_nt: TGTGCCAGCAGCCAAGTCGTTGGAGCGGGGGGAGGGATGGATACGCAGTATTTT
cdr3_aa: CASSQVVGAGGGMDTQYF

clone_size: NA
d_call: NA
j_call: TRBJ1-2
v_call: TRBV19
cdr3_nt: TGTGCCAGTAGTCTCCGACAGGACTTAGGCGGCTACACCTTC
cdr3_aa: CASSLRQDLGGYTF

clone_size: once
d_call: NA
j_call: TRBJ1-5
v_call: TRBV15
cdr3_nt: TGTGCCACCAGCAGAGAGAAAAGTAACAGGTTTCAGCCCCAGCATTTT
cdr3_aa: CATSREKSNRFQPQHF

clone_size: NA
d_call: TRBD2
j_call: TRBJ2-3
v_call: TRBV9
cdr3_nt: TGTGCCAGCAGCGTCACTAGCGCAGGCACAGATACGCAGTATTTT
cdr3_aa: CASSVTSAGTDTQYF

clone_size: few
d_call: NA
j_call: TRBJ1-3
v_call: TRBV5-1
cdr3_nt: TGCGCCAGCAGCTTGGACAGAGCTGGAAACACCATATATTTT
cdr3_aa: CASSLDRAGNTIYF

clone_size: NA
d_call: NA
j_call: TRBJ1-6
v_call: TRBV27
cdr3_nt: TGTGCCAGCAGTTTATCGGAGGGGAGTCGAAATTCACCCCTCCACTTT
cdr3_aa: CASSLSEGSRNSPLHF

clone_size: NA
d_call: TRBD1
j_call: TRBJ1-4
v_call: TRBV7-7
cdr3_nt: TGTGCTAGCAGCTTAGGAGGGGGCAGTGTTAATGAAAAACTGTTTTTT
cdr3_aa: CASSLGGGSVNEKLFF

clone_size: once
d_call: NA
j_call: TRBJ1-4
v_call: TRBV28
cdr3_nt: TGTGCCAGCAGTTTACCCCCGACTAATGAAAAACTGTTTTTT
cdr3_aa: CASSLPPTNEKLFF

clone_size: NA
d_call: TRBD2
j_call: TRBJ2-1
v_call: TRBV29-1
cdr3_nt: TGCAGCGTTCCGGTTGCGGGGGGACTGCAGTTCTTC
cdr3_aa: CSVPVAGGLQFF

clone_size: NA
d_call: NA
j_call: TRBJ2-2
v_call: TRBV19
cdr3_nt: TGTGCCAGTCGAATAGGGGGAGGAGGCACCGGGGAGCTGTTTTTT
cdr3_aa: CASRIGGGGTGELFF

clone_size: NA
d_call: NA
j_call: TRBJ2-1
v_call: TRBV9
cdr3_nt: TGTGCCAGCAGCGTCGAGGAACGCCAGTTCTTC
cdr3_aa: CASSVEERQFF

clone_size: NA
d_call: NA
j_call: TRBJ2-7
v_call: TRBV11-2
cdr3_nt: TGTGCCAGCAGCTTTGCCTTTGGGGACACCTACGAGCAGTACTTC
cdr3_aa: CASSFAFGDTYEQYF

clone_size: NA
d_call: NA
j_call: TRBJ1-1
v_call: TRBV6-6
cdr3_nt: TGTGCCAGCAGTTATTATCTAGGTACTGAAGCTTTCTTT
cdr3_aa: CASSYYLGTEAFF

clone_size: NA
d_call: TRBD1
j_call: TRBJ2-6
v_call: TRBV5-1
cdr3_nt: TGCGCCAGCAGCCTAACAGGGGGCGGTGGGGCCAACGTCCTGACTTTC
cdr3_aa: CASSLTGGGGANVLTF

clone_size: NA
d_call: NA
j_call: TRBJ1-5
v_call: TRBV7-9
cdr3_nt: TGTGCCAGCAGCTTAGCGGCAGGGGCGGAGCAGCCCCAGCATTTT
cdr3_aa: CASSLAAGAEQPQHF

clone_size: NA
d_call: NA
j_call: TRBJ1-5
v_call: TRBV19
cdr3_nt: TGTGCCAGTAGTGACTATATTTGGAATCAGCCCCAGCATTTT
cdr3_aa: CASSDYIWNQPQHF